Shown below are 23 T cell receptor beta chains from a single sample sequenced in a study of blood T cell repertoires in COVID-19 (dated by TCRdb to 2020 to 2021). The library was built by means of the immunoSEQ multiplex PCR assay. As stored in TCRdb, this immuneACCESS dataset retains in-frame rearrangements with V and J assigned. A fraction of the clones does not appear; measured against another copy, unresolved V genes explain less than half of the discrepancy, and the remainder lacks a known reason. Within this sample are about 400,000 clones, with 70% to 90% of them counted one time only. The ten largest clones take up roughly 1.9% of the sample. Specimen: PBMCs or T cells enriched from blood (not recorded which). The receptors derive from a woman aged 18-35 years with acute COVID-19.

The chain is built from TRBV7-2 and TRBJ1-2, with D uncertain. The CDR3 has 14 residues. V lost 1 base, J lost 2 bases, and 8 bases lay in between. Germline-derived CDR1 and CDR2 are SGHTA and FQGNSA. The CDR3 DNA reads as TGTGCCAGCAGCTTAGGTCCCGAGAACTATGGCTACACCTTC. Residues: CASSLGPENYGYTF.

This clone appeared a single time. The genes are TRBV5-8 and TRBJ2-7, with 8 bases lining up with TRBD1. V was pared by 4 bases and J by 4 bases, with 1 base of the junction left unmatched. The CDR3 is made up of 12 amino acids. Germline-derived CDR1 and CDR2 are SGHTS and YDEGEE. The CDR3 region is CASSGQGYEQYF. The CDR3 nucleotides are TGTGCCAGCAGCGGACAGGGATACGAGCAGTACTTC.

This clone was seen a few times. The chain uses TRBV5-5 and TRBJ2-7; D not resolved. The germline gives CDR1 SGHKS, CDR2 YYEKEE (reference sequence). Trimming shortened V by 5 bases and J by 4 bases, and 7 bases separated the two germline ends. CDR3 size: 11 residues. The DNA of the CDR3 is TGTGCCAGCAGTGCTGAGTACGAGCAGTACTTC. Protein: CASSAEYEQYF.

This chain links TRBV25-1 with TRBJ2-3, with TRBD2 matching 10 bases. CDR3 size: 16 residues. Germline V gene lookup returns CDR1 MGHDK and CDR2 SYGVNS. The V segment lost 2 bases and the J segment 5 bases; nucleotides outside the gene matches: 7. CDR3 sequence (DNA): TGTGCCAGCAGTGAACTTCTAGCGGGAGCCGTAGATACGCAGTATTTT. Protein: CASSELLAGAVDTQYF.

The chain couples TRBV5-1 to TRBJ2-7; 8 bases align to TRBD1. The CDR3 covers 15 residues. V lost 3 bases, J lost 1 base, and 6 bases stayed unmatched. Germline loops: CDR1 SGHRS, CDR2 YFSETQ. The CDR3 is CASSSGQGRSYEQYF. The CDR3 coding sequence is TGCGCCAGCAGCTCCGGACAGGGACGGTCCTACGAGCAGTACTTC.

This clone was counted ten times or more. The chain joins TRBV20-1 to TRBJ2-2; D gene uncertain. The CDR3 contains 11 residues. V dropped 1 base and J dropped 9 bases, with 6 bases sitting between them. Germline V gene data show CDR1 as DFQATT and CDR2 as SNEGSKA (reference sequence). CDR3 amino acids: CSARVRRELFF. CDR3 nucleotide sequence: TGCAGTGCTAGAGTGCGGCGGGAGCTGTTTTTT.

CDR3 nucleotides: TGTGCCAGCAGTGAAGTAGGACAGGCGTACTATGGCTACACCTTC. As protein: CASSEVGQAYYGYTF. This chain connects TRBV6-1 to TRBJ1-2, with 7 bases matching TRBD1. CDR3 size: 15 residues. The ends lost 1 base at V and 3 bases at J; junction bases unmatched: 5. CDR1 is MNHNS, CDR2 SASEGT, per germline.

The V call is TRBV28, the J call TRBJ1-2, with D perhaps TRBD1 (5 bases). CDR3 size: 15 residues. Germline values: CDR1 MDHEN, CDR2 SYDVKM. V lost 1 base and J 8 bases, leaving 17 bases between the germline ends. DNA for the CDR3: TGTGCCAGCAGTTTATCCCCGGGGGTGGATCGCGGCTACACCTTC. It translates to CASSLSPGVDRGYTF.

CDR3 residues: CAISQTRVEQYF. For the CDR3, the DNA is TGTGCCATCAGCCAGACTAGGGTCGAGCAGTACTTC. The gene calls are TRBV10-3 and TRBJ2-7; TRBD2 is a possible D gene (6 bases). Trimming cost V 6 bases and J 6 bases, with 12 bases left between them. Germline values: CDR1 ENHRY, CDR2 SYGVKD. The CDR3 consists of 12 residues.

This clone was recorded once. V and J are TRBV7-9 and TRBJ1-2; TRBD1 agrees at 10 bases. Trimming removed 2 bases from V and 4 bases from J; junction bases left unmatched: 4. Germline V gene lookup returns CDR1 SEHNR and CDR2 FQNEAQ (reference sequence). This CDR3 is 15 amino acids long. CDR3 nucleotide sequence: TGTGCCAGCAGCTTAAGGGACAGGGGTTCCTATGGCTACACCTTC. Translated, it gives CASSLRDRGSYGYTF.

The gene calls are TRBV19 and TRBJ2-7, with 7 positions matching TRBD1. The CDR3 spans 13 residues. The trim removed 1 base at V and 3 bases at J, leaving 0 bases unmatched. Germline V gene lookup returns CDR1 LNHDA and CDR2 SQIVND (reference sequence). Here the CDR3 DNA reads TGTGCCAGTAGTATAGGACAGGGCTACGAGCAGTACTTC. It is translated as CASSIGQGYEQYF.

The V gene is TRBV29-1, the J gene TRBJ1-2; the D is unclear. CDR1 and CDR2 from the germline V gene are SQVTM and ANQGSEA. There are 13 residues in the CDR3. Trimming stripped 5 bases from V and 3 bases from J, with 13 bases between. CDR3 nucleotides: TGCAGCGTTAGAATAGGAGATCACTATGGCTACACCTTC. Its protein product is CSVRIGDHYGYTF.

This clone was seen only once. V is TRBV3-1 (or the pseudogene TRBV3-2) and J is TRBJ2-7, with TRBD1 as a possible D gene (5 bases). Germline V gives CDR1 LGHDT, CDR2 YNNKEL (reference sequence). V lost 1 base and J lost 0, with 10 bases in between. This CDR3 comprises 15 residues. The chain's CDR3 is CASSQGQGISYEQYF. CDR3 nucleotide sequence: TGTGCCAGCAGCCAAGGGCAGGGAATCTCCTACGAGCAGTACTTC.

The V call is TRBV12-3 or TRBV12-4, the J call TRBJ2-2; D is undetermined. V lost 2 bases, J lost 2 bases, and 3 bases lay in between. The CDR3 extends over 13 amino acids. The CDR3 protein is CASSLLNTGELFF. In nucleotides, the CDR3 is TGTGCCAGCAGTTTATTAAACACCGGGGAGCTGTTTTTT.

This CDR3 reads CASSGGTSGRAYEQYF. In DNA form, the CDR3 reads TGTGCCAGCAGTGGAGGGACTAGCGGGAGGGCCTACGAGCAGTACTTC. The genes are TRBV28 and TRBJ2-7; 16 bases are a match to TRBD2. V lost 5 bases and J lost 2; bases outside the gene matches: 3. The CDR3 covers 16 residues. Germline V gene sequence: CDR1 MDHEN, CDR2 SYDVKM.

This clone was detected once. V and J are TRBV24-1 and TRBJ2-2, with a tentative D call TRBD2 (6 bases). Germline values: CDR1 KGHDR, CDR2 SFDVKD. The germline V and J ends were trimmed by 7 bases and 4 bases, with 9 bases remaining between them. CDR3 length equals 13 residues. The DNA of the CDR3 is TGTGCCACCAGGGGGGGAAGCACCGGGGAGCTGTTTTTT. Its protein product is CATRGGSTGELFF.

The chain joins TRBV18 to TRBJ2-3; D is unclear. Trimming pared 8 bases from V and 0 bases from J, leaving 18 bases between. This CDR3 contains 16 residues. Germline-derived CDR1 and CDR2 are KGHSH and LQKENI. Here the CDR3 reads CASPPLVELSTDTQYF. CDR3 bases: TGTGCCAGCCCCCCACTCGTCGAACTCAGCACAGATACGCAGTATTTT.

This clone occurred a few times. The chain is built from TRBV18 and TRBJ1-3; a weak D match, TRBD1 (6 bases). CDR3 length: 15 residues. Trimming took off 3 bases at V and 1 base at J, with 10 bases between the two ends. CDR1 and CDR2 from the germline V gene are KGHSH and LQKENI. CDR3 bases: TGTGCCAGCTCACCCGAAACAGGGTCTGGAAACACCATATATTTT. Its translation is CASSPETGSGNTIYF. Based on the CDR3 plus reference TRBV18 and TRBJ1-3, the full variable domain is NAGVMQNPRHLVRRRGQEARLRCSPMKGHSHVYWYRQLPEEGLKFMVYLQKENIIDESGMPKERFSAEFPKEGPSILRIQQVVRGDSAAYFCASSPETGSGNTIYFGEGSWLTVV.

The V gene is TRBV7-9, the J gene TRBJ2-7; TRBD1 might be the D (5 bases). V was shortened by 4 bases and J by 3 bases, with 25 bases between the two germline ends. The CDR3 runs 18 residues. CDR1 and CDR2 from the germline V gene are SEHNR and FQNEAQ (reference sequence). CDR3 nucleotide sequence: TGTGCCAGCAGCTCCCGGACAAGGCTGACGAGCAATCTCTACGAGCAGTACTTC. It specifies CASSSRTRLTSNLYEQYF.

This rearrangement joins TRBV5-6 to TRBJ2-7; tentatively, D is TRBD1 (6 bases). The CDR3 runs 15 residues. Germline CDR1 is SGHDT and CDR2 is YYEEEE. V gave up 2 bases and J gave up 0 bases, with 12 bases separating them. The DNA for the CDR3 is TGTGCCAGCAGCTTCCCGACAGGCAGCTCCTACGAGCAGTACTTC. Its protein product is CASSFPTGSSYEQYF.

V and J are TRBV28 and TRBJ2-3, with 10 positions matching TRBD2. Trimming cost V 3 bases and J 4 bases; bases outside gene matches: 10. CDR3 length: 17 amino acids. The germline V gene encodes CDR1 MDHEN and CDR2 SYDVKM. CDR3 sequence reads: CASSFLLAGALPDTQYF. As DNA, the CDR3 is TGTGCCAGCAGTTTCCTGCTAGCGGGAGCCCTGCCAGATACGCAGTATTTT.

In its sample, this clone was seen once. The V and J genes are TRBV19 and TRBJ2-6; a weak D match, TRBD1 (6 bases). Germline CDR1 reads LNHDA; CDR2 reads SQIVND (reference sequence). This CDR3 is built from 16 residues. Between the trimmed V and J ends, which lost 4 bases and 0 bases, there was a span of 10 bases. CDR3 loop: CASSTGVPSGANVLTF. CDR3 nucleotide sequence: TGTGCCAGTAGTACAGGGGTCCCCTCTGGGGCCAACGTCCTGACTTTC.

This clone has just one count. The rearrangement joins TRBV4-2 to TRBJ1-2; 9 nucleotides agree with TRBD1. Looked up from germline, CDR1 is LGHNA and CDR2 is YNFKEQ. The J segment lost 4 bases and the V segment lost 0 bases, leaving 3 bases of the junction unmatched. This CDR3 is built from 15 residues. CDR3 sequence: CASSQEGQGAYGYTF. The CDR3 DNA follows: TGTGCCAGCAGCCAAGAGGGACAGGGTGCCTATGGCTACACCTTC.